Given below is one T cell receptor beta chain in context. The specificity of this receptor is unknown. Base qualities are not recorded, but no much larger clone differs from it by a single base. This specimen's time point label, per the study, means: cells obtained before transplantation from donor or recipient. CD3+CD4+ and CD3+CD8+ populations were FACS-sorted from unstimulated pre-transplant donor and recipient cells taken from spleen or lymph nodes. V is shortened by 3 bases, J by 1 base, and the region joining them spans 10 bases. CDR1 ENHRY and CDR2 SYGVKD were looked up in the germline V gene. Inclusive of the bounding cysteine and phenylalanine, the CDR3 is 15 residues long. The entry retains the CDR3 DNA only, 45 bases that are in frame from base 1. The library was produced with the immunoSEQ multiplex PCR assay. For most patients, genomic DNA was isolated with the Qiagen DNeasy Blood and Tissue Kit and shipped frozen to Adaptive Biotechnologies for TCR sequencing. Adaptive Biotechnologies carried out high-throughput TCR-beta CDR3 sequencing of genomic DNA for most patients. Per the original workflow: Adaptive's ImmunoSEQ software was the source of the TCR sequencing data for 15 to 20 patients, while three other patients were processed with MiXCR and VDJtools. CD4 versus CD8 sorting errors were corrected by removing sequences found in both subsets at a frequency ratio below 5:1. CDR3 nucleotide sequences shared between donor and recipient were removed because the origin of such sequences could not be assigned. To count as alloreactive, a clone needed at least 2-fold expansion over unstimulated cells and a minimum CFSE-low frequency of 0.002% (template counts) or 0.001% (read counts). A clone was considered mappable if detected in the sequenced pre-transplant spleen, lymph node, or MLR CFSE-low populations of the donor or recipient. The cumulative frequency of alloreactive clones was calculated as a percentage of all sequences, weighted by copy number. TCRdb retrieved this table from immuneACCESS and kept in-frame rearrangements only. Not all clones are present; in checked studies, unresolved V genes account for under half, and no reason is known for the remainder. V and J calls and clone size are copied from that table; D and trimming were computed from the DNA. This sample holds about 51,000 clones; 70% to 90% were observed only once. The top ten clonotypes cover 0.62% of the sample.

This sample is drawn from a study of graft-versus-host responses after intestinal transplantation (dated by TCRdb to the early 2020s). Study-wide context: Multivisceral, liver-intestinal, or isolated intestinal transplants were received by the recipients. All recipients received anti-thymocyte globulin induction followed by maintenance tacrolimus and steroids for around three years. Bulk TCR-beta CDR3 sequencing was used to track graft-versus-host and host-versus-graft alloreactive T cell clones in the graft, circulation and bone marrow after intestinal transplantation. Alloreactive clones were identified by sequencing pre-transplant mixed lymphocyte reaction products and comparing them with unstimulated pre-transplant donor and recipient T cells. A cohort of approximately 23 intestinal transplant recipients, including one retransplant, was enrolled, and 3 patients lacking pretransplant specimens were excluded. A peak of at least 4% donor T cells among recipient peripheral blood mononuclear cells was the definition used for donor T cell macrochimerism. Samples from a few later patients were sequenced in-house on an Illumina MiSeq with MiXCR processing rather than by the commercial service.

Points the paper makes about the study in general: GvH clones were detected in recipient bone marrow, and some of these GvH clones were observed earlier in ileal mucosa or blood, consistent with an intestinal mucosal origin. In patients with donor T cell macrochimerism, the allografts had high GvH to HvG T cell clonal ratios. Early after transplant, peak levels of circulating GvH clones were associated with declines in HvG clones. Conclusions were limited by the relatively low number and heterogeneity of intestinal transplant patients.

In this chain, TRBV10-3 is recombined with TRBJ2-1; no D gene can be assigned with confidence. The sample in question was unstimulated CD4+ T cells sorted from spleen or lymph node cells, obtained before transplant. The source is a human donor who was the organ donor for an intestinal transplant. Here is the DNA: TGTGCCATCAGTGATGGCGGTAGTTCCTACAATGAGCAGTTCTTC. This gives the protein CAISDGGSSYNEQFF.